This TCR beta chain was captured by sequencing in a study of cytomegalovirus exposure and HLA in healthy donors. Across the whole study: Clustering assigned over 70% of the 350 to 450 genotyped donors to the Caucasian-associated ancestry cluster.

With 60 Vbeta and 13 Jbeta primers, the PCR was carried out. Sequencing was performed with immunoSEQ multiplex PCR; in TCRdb, only in-frame clones are kept and a portion is missing. The sample table sets out fewer than 45,000 clones. About this clone: Its cognate antigen is unknown.

Study outcomes and limitations: Sequence variants that were highly shared formed a cluster that was likely a sequencing artifact.

The sequencing sample was made of PBMCs. The source of this sequence is a woman in her 30s in good health and CMV-seronegative.

CDR3 residues: CASSVRTGGYTQYF. CDR3 in DNA: TGTGCCAGCAGCGTTCGGACAGGGGGCTATACGCAGTATTTT. The gene calls are TRBV9 and TRBJ2-3; 11 bases line up with TRBD1. Losses at the gene ends were 2 bases for V and 7 bases for J; bases not matched to a gene: 3. The CDR3 runs 14 residues. Germline V gives CDR1 SGDLS, CDR2 YYNGEE. The whole variable domain, remainder taken from reference TRBV9 and TRBJ2-3, is DSGVTQTPKHLITATGQRVTLRCSPRSGDLSVYWYQQSLDQGLQFLIQYYNGEERAKGNILERFSAQQFPDLHSELNLSSLELGDSALYFCASSVRTGGYTQYFGPGTRLTVL.